This is a list of T cell receptor beta chains from one sample in a study of regulatory T cells in long-lasting Graves disease. TCRdb re-called the multiplex PCR reads through MiXCR, storing one row per CDR3 protein. There are a few hundred thousand distinct CDR3 sequences in the sample; less than 15% occur only once, and under 20% lies in the top ten. This same sample was also taken into another study, of T cells in Graves' hyperthyroidism and ophthalmopathy.

Sequenced material: peripheral blood mononuclear cells (PBMCs), taken at new diagnosis, from a patient treated with antithyroid drugs. The receptors here all came from a woman aged 50 to 60 with Graves disease. Each CDR3 is given with its conserved first and last residue. The order of the fields is V gene, clone size, J gene, D gene, CDR3 DNA, CDR3 protein. A D gene is named only where the DNA matches it firmly. Expanded clones get a size class; other rows say once, few or many, or leave the size out.

TRBV18	many	TRBJ2-1	NA	TGTGCCAGCTCACCGGCTGCTATTCTACTAAATGAGCAGTTCTTC	CASSPAAILLNEQFF
TRBV10-3	NA	TRBJ1-2	NA	TGTGCCATCAGTGTCGAGGACTTTGCTGGCTACACCTTC	CAISVEDFAGYTF
TRBV5-5	NA	TRBJ2-1	TRBD2	TGTGCCAGCACCCAAGCTAGGACTAGCGGATACAATGAGCAGTTCTTC	CASTQARTSGYNEQFF
TRBV30	many	TRBJ1-4	NA	TGTGCCGCCACAGGGAAAACTAATGAAAAACTGTTTTTT	CAATGKTNEKLFF
TRBV4-1	few	TRBJ2-2	TRBD2	TGCGCCAGCAGCCCCCCGGCTAGCGGGAGGGCCGGGGAGCTGTTTTTT	CASSPPASGRAGELFF
TRBV5-1	many	TRBJ2-7	NA	TGCGCCAGCAGCTTCTCAGCGGACTCCTACGAGCAGTACTTC	CASSFSADSYEQYF
TRBV19	NA	TRBJ1-5	TRBD1	TGTGCCAGTAGTATACACAGGGGGCGGAACCCCCGGTACAATCAGCCCCAGCATTTT	CASSIHRGRNPRYNQPQHF
TRBV19	NA	TRBJ2-7	NA	TGTGCCAGTAGTAATCTCGCTAGCCGCTACGAGCAGTACTTC	CASSNLASRYEQYF
TRBV6-2/TRBV6-3	NA	TRBJ2-5	NA	TGTGCCAGCAGTTCCCCGGGGGCCGAAGAGACCCAGTACTTC	CASSSPGAEETQYF
TRBV14	NA	TRBJ2-1	TRBD2	TGTGCCAGCAGCCAACTAGCGGGCCAAAATGAGCAGTTCTTC	CASSQLAGQNEQFF
TRBV28	few	TRBJ2-2	NA	TGTGCCAGCAACACAGGGAACACCGGGGAGCTGTTTTTT	CASNTGNTGELFF